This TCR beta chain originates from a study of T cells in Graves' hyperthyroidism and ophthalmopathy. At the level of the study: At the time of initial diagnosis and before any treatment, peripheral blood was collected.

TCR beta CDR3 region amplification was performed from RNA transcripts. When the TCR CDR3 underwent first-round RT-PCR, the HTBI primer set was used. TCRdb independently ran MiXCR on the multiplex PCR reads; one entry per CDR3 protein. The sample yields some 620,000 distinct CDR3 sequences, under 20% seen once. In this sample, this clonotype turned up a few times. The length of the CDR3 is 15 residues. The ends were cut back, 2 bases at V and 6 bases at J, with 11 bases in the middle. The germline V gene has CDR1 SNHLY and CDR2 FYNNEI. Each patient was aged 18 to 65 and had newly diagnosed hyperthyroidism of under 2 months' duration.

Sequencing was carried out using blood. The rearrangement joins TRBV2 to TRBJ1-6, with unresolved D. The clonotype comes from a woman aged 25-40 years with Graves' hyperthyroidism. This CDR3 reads CASSELRRANSPLHF. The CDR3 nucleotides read TGTGCCAGCAGTGAACTCCGTAGAGCTAATTCACCCCTCCACTTT.